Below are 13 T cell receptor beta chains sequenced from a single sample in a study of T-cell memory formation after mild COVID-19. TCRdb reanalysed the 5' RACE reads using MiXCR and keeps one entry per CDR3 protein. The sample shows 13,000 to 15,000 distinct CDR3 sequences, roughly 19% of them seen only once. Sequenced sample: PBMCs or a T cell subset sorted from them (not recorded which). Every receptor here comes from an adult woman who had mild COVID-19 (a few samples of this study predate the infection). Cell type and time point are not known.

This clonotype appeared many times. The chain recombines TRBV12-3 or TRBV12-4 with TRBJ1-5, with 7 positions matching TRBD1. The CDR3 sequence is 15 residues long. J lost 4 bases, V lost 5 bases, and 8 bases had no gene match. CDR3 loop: CASSGDRTRNQPQHF. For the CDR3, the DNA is TGTGCCAGCAGTGGGGACAGAACTAGGAATCAGCCCCAGCATTTT.

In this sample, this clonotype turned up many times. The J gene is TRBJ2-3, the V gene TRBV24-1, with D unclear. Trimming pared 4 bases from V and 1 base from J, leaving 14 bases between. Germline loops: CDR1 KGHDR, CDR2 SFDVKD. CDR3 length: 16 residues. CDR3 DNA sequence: TGTGCCACCAGTGACCTGTGGTATGGAGGCACAGATACGCAGTATTTT. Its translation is CATSDLWYGGTDTQYF.

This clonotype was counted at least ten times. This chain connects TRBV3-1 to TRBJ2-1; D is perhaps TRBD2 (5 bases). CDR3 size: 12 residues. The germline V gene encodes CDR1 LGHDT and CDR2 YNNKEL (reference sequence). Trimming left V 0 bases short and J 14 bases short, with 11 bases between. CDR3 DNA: TGTGCCAGCAGCCAAGATCGAGGGCAGGAGTTCTTC. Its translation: CASSQDRGQEFF.

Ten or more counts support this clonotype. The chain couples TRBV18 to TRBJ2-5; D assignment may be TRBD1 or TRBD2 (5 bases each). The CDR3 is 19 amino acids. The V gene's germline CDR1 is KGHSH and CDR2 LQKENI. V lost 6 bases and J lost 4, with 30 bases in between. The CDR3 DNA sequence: TGTGCCAGCTCGTCAACTGGGGGACGCGGAAATGGTGGAGGAGAGACCCAGTACTTC. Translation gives CASSSTGGRGNGGGETQYF.

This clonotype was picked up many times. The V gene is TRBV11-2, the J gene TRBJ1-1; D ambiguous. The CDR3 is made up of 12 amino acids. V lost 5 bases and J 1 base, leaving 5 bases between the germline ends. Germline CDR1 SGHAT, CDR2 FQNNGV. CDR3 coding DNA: TGTGCCAGCAGCCCACCGAACACTGAAGCTTTCTTT. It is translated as CASSPPNTEAFF.

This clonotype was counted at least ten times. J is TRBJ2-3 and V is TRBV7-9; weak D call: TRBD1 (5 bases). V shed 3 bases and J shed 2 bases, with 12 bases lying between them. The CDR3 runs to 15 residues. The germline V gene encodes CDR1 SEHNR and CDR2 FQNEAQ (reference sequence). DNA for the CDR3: TGTGCCAGCAGCTTCTCGGCAGGGTACACAGATACGCAGTATTTT. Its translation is CASSFSAGYTDTQYF. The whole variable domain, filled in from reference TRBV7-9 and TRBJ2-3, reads DTGVSQNPRHKITKRGQNVTFRCDPISEHNRLYWYRQTLGQGPEFLTYFQNEAQLEKSRLLSDRFSAERPKGSFSTLEIQRTEQGDSAMYLCASSFSAGYTDTQYFGPGTRLTVL.

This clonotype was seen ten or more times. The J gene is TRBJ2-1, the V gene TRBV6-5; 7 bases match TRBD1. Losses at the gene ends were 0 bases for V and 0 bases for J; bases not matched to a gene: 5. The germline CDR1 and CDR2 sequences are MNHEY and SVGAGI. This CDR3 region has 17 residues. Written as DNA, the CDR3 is TGTGCCAGCAGTTACTCAGGGACAGCCCGCTCCTACAATGAGCAGTTCTTC. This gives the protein CASSYSGTARSYNEQFF.

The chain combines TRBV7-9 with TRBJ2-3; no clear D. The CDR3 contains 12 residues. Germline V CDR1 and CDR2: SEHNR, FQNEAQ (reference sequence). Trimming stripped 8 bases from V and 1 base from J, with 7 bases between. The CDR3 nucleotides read TGTGCCAGCGGGTTAGGCACAGATACGCAGTATTTT. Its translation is CASGLGTDTQYF.

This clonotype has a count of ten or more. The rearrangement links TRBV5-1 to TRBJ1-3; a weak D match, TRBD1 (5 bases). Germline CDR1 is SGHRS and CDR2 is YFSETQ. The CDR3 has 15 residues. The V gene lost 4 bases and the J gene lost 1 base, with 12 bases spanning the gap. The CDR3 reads CASSLPRDSGNTIYF. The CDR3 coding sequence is TGCGCCAGCAGCCTACCCAGGGATTCTGGAAACACCATATATTTT.

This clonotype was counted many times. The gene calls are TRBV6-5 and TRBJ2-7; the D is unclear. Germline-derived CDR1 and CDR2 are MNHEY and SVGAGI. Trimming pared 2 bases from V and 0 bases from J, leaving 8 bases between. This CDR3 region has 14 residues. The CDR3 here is CASSYSRFSYEQYF. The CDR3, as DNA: TGTGCCAGCAGTTACAGCCGATTCTCCTACGAGCAGTACTTC.

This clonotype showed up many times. The chain's CDR3 is CASSLSRGRTGELFF. The DNA of the CDR3 is TGCGCCAGCAGCTTGTCCAGGGGGCGGACCGGGGAGCTGTTTTTT. The chain employs TRBV5-1 and TRBJ2-2; 8 bases match TRBD1. In germline, CDR1 is SGHRS, CDR2 YFSETQ. CDR3 length: 15 amino acids. The V gene end was trimmed by 1 base and the J gene end by 5 bases; junction bases not matched to a gene: 4.

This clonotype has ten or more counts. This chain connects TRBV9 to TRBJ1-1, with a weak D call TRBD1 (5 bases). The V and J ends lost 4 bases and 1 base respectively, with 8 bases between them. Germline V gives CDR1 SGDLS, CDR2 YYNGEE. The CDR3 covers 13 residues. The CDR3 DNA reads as TGTGCCAGCAGCCGTGGGGGGAACACTGAAGCTTTCTTT. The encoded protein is CASSRGGNTEAFF. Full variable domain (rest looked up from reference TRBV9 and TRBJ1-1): DSGVTQTPKHLITATGQRVTLRCSPRSGDLSVYWYQQSLDQGLQFLIQYYNGEERAKGNILERFSAQQFPDLHSELNLSSLELGDSALYFCASSRGGNTEAFFGQGTRLTVV.

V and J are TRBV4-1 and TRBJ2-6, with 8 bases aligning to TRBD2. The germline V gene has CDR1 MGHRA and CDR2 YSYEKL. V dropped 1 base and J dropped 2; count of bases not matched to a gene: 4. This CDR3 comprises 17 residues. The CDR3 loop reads CASSQGLAGPGANVLTF. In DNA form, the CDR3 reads TGCGCCAGCAGCCAAGGCCTAGCGGGCCCTGGGGCCAACGTCCTGACTTTC.